These 10 T cell receptor beta chains share one sample of origin, sequenced in a study of blood T cells in healthy people across ages. Combining a sample-barcoded 5' primer with a J-beta primer mix, a second PCR ran for roughly 6 to 11 cycles. MiXCR, applied by TCRdb to the 5' RACE reads, yields one record per CDR3 protein. In the table there are just under 900,000 distinct CDR3 sequences, around 30% of which are singletons. Sequencing was performed on blood. The receptors shown here come from a woman aged 80 or older in good health.

V is TRBV14 and J is TRBJ1-2; a possible D gene is TRBD1 (5 bases). The CDR3 extends over 14 amino acids. V lost 2 bases to trimming and J lost 6 bases, with 13 bases between them. Per germline, CDR1 SGHDN and CDR2 FVKESK. The DNA of the CDR3 is TGTGCCAGCAGCCAATTTGGGGCAGTGGATGGCTACACCTTC. Translation gives CASSQFGAVDGYTF.

This clonotype came up many times. The chain combines TRBV28 with TRBJ2-7, with D hard to call. CDR3 length: 16 amino acids. V lost 2 bases and J 1 base, leaving 15 bases between the germline ends. Germline lookup yields CDR1 MDHEN and CDR2 SYDVKM. CDR3 coding DNA: TGTGCCAGCAGTTTAGGGTGGGGTAAACTTTCCTACGAGCAGTACTTC. Amino acids: CASSLGWGKLSYEQYF.

The genes are TRBV6-1 and TRBJ2-4; 11 positions agree with TRBD1. Judging by the DNA end, TRBJ2-7 fits better; the J call may be wrong. The CDR3 contains 16 residues. The germline V gene encodes CDR1 MNHNS and CDR2 SASEGT. Written as DNA, the CDR3 is TGTGCCAGCAGTGATTCCGCCGGGACAGGGGGCTACGAGCAGTACTTC. Translation: CASSDSAGTGGYEQYF.

This clonotype was seen only a few times. This may come from a read error, since a much larger clone is one base off. CDR3 DNA: TGTGCCAGCACCCGCTTAGGATACAATGAGCAGTACTTC. Translating it yields CASTRLGYNEQYF. V is TRBV3-1 and J is TRBJ2-7; D uncertain. The V gene's germline CDR1 is LGHDT and CDR2 YNNKEL (reference sequence). The CDR3 consists of 13 residues. V was trimmed by 7 bases and J by 7 bases, leaving 17 bases between them.

This clonotype occurred many times. This sequence joins TRBV29-1 and TRBJ1-2; D is perhaps TRBD1 (5 bases). Germline V gives CDR1 SQVTM, CDR2 ANQGSEA. This CDR3 has 12 residues. The V end was cut by 7 bases, the J end by 0 bases, with 9 bases between. CDR3 sequence: CSAGTANYGYTF. The CDR3 region has the DNA TGCAGCGCCGGGACGGCTAACTATGGCTACACCTTC.

This clonotype was detected ten times or more. This chain links TRBV12-3 or TRBV12-4 with TRBJ1-2; D unclear. The germline V and J ends were trimmed by 5 bases and 2 bases, with 9 bases remaining between them. The CDR3 runs to 13 residues. The CDR3 DNA reads as TGTGCCAGCAGTCTTCCGGGGAACTATGGCTACACCTTC. It yields the protein CASSLPGNYGYTF.

Concerning this clonotype itself: A much bigger clone sits one base away, suggesting this may be a read error. The J gene is TRBJ2-3, the V gene TRBV11-2; 9 bases agree with TRBD2. Germline-derived CDR1 and CDR2 are SGHAT and FQNNGV. The CDR3 has 18 amino acids. V lost 0 bases to trimming and J lost 5 bases; unmatched junction nucleotides: 12. The CDR3 coding sequence is TGTGCCAGCAGCTTAGATGGAGGTAGCGGGGGACTGAGAGATACGCAGTATTTT. Protein sequence: CASSLDGGSGGLRDTQYF.

This clonotype showed up many times. The CDR3 is CAISLTENTEAFF. Here the CDR3 DNA reads TGTGCCATCAGTCTGACAGAGAACACTGAAGCTTTCTTT. V usage is TRBV10-3 and J usage is TRBJ1-1; D perhaps matches TRBD1 (5 bases). V was clipped by 5 bases and J by 1 base, with 8 bases between them. From germline, CDR1 is ENHRY and CDR2 SYGVKD. The CDR3 length is 13 residues.

This rearrangement joins TRBV27 to TRBJ1-5; TRBD1 aligns across 12 bases. Germline CDR1 reads MNHEY; CDR2 reads SMNVEV (reference sequence). The CDR3 has 19 residues. Losses at the gene ends were 2 bases for V and 1 base for J; bases not matched to a gene: 9. CDR3 loop: CASSLRIPGQGASNQPQHF. In DNA form, the CDR3 reads TGTGCCAGCAGTTTACGTATACCGGGACAGGGGGCGAGCAATCAGCCCCAGCATTTT.

Turning to this clonotype: A much more abundant neighbour one base away suggests this may be a read error. V usage is TRBV7-2 and J usage is TRBJ2-1, with D maybe TRBD2 (5 bases). The last part of the DNA fits TRBJ2-7 better; the J call may be wrong. Germline-derived CDR1 and CDR2 are SGHTA and FQGNSA. The CDR3 consists of 14 residues. As DNA, the CDR3 is TGTGCCAGCAGCCCAGGAGCAGACTACAATGAGCAGTACTTC. Translation gives CASSPGADYNEQYF.